The present T cell receptor (beta chain) was sequenced within a study of T cell changes during pregnancy in multiple sclerosis. The repertoire was sequenced with immunoSEQ multiplex PCR; TCRdb's copy has only in-frame clones and lacks some. The sample includes about 40,000 clones, 90% seen only once; the top ten take 0.4% to 0.45%. This CDR3 has 16 amino acids. Trimming at V came to 4 bases and at J to 3 bases, leaving 11 bases not matched to a gene. Germline V gives CDR1 SGHVS, CDR2 FNYEAQ. The source was CD4+ T cells from peripheral blood mononuclear cells, collected in the third trimester of pregnancy. V gene TRBV7-6 combines with J gene TRBJ2-7; 8 bases line up with TRBD2. The TCR was taken from a female donor with multiple sclerosis, enrolled in a pregnancy study. The CDR3, as DNA: TGTGCCAGCAGCTCTCTCCCTGGCGGGAGGAACTACGAGCAGTACTTC. Its protein is CASSSLPGGRNYEQYF.